The rows below give T cell receptor beta chains drawn from one sample of a study of blood T cell repertoires in COVID-19. Repertoires were generated with immunoSEQ multiplex PCR, while TCRdb's copy carries only in-frame clones and drops some. The sample records nearly 30,000 clones, roughly 90% being singletons. Sequenced sample: peripheral blood. The receptors here all came from a man aged 65 to 79 with active or convalescent COVID-19. Each CDR3 is given with its conserved first and last residue. Fields, in order: CDR3 DNA, CDR3 protein, D gene, clone size, V gene, J gene. The D gene is left open where the match is weak. Clone size is stated in some rows and not others, as once, few, many or a class when expanded.

CDR3 DNA: TGTGCCAGCAGCGCCCGGGGGGGGCTCACAGATACGCAGTATTTT; CDR3 protein: CASSARGGLTDTQYF; D gene: TRBD2; clone size: NA; V gene: TRBV9; J gene: TRBJ2-3
CDR3 DNA: TGCGCCAGCAGCCAGCCGGACGGGGACTATGGCTACACCTTC; CDR3 protein: CASSQPDGDYGYTF; D gene: NA; clone size: once; V gene: TRBV4-1; J gene: TRBJ1-2
CDR3 DNA: TGTGCCAGCAGCCAAGGGTGGAACGGGGAAGAGACCCAGTACTTC; CDR3 protein: CASSQGWNGEETQYF; D gene: NA; clone size: NA; V gene: TRBV3-1/TRBV3-2; J gene: TRBJ2-5
CDR3 DNA: TGTGCCAGCAGCTTAGCTCGCGGGCTGGAGTACTTC; CDR3 protein: CASSLARGLEYF; D gene: NA; clone size: NA; V gene: TRBV7-9; J gene: TRBJ2-5
CDR3 DNA: TGCGCCAGCAGCATGCAAGTCGGACTTAGCACAGATACGCAGTATTTT; CDR3 protein: CASSMQVGLSTDTQYF; D gene: NA; clone size: NA; V gene: TRBV5-1; J gene: TRBJ2-3
CDR3 DNA: TGTGCCAGTAGTCCCACCGGGACAGGCGTCTACACCTTC; CDR3 protein: CASSPTGTGVYTF; D gene: TRBD1; clone size: NA; V gene: TRBV19; J gene: TRBJ1-2
CDR3 DNA: TGTGCCAGCAGTTACGTTCAGGGTCAGCCCCAGCATTTT; CDR3 protein: CASSYVQGQPQHF; D gene: NA; clone size: NA; V gene: TRBV6-2/TRBV6-3; J gene: TRBJ1-5
CDR3 DNA: TGCAGCGTGGGGGGACAGGGACCCGGCTACACCTTC; CDR3 protein: CSVGGQGPGYTF; D gene: TRBD1; clone size: once; V gene: TRBV29-1; J gene: TRBJ1-2
CDR3 DNA: TGTGCCAGTCCCCCCCAACAGGGATGGTACGAGCAGTACTTC; CDR3 protein: CASPPQQGWYEQYF; D gene: NA; clone size: NA; V gene: TRBV6-5; J gene: TRBJ2-7
CDR3 DNA: TGTGCCAGCAGCGGGACAGACTCTGGAAACACCATATATTTT; CDR3 protein: CASSGTDSGNTIYF; D gene: TRBD1; clone size: NA; V gene: TRBV6-6; J gene: TRBJ1-3
CDR3 DNA: TGTGCCTGGAAGGGCGGGGCATCCTACTATGGCTACACCTTC; CDR3 protein: CAWKGGASYYGYTF; D gene: NA; clone size: NA; V gene: TRBV30; J gene: TRBJ1-2
CDR3 DNA: TGCAGCGCTTCCGTGGATACGCAGTATTTT; CDR3 protein: CSASVDTQYF; D gene: NA; clone size: once; V gene: TRBV29-1; J gene: TRBJ2-3
CDR3 DNA: TGTGCCAGTAACCCTCCGGGACATACAAATCAGCCCCAGCATTTT; CDR3 protein: CASNPPGHTNQPQHF; D gene: NA; clone size: NA; V gene: TRBV19; J gene: TRBJ1-5
CDR3 DNA: TGTGCTAGTGGCCTGACACCAGTTTCAACCGATTTCTTCTATGGCTACACCTTC; CDR3 protein: CASGLTPVSTDFFYGYTF; D gene: NA; clone size: NA; V gene: TRBV12-5; J gene: TRBJ1-2
CDR3 DNA: TGTGCCAGCAGTGAGGGAGGCCCCGGGAGCGCTGGATCTCCTGAGCAGTTCTTC; CDR3 protein: CASSEGGPGSAGSPEQFF; D gene: NA; clone size: NA; V gene: TRBV2; J gene: TRBJ2-1
CDR3 DNA: TGTGCCAGCAGCTTACGTAGCGGGGGTGGGGAGACCCAGTACTTC; CDR3 protein: CASSLRSGGGETQYF; D gene: TRBD2; clone size: NA; V gene: TRBV7-7; J gene: TRBJ2-5
CDR3 DNA: TGTGCCAGCAGCGGTGACTCGGCGGATACGCAGTATTTT; CDR3 protein: CASSGDSADTQYF; D gene: NA; clone size: NA; V gene: TRBV9; J gene: TRBJ2-3
CDR3 DNA: TGCGCCAGCAAAGGACTAGCGGGCAATGAGCAGTTCTTC; CDR3 protein: CASKGLAGNEQFF; D gene: TRBD2; clone size: NA; V gene: TRBV5-1; J gene: TRBJ2-1
CDR3 DNA: TGTGCCAGCAGCCTTGGGACAGGAATGTTGTTCTTC; CDR3 protein: CASSLGTGMLFF; D gene: TRBD1; clone size: NA; V gene: TRBV11-2; J gene: TRBJ2-1
CDR3 DNA: TGTGCCAGCAGCTACAAGGAAGGGGTCTCAGAGACCCAGTACTTC; CDR3 protein: CASSYKEGVSETQYF; D gene: NA; clone size: NA; V gene: TRBV5-6; J gene: TRBJ2-5
CDR3 DNA: TGCAGCGTTGATGAGACGGGGAAGGGCTATGGCTACACCTTC; CDR3 protein: CSVDETGKGYGYTF; D gene: NA; clone size: NA; V gene: TRBV29-1; J gene: TRBJ1-2
CDR3 DNA: TGTGCCAGTAGCGTAACCGGGACTGGCCAAGAGACCCAGTACTTC; CDR3 protein: CASSVTGTGQETQYF; D gene: NA; clone size: once; V gene: TRBV19; J gene: TRBJ2-5
CDR3 DNA: TGTGCCAGCTCACCTGATACCGGGACAGGGGTCTATGGCTACACCTTC; CDR3 protein: CASSPDTGTGVYGYTF; D gene: TRBD1; clone size: NA; V gene: TRBV18; J gene: TRBJ1-2
CDR3 DNA: TGTGCCAGCAGTGAACGGGGGGAGACCCAGTACTTC; CDR3 protein: CASSERGETQYF; D gene: NA; clone size: NA; V gene: TRBV6-1; J gene: TRBJ2-5
CDR3 DNA: TGTGCCAGCAGAGACCCAGGCAGGAACACCGGGGAGCTGTTTTTT; CDR3 protein: CASRDPGRNTGELFF; D gene: NA; clone size: NA; V gene: TRBV6-5; J gene: TRBJ2-2
CDR3 DNA: TGTGCCAGCAGCCGCCCGGGTGGAGGGGCCGGTGGCTACACCTTC; CDR3 protein: CASSRPGGGAGGYTF; D gene: NA; clone size: NA; V gene: TRBV3-1/TRBV3-2; J gene: TRBJ1-2
CDR3 DNA: TGTGCCAGCAGTAGGGACAGGGACTATGGCTACACCTTC; CDR3 protein: CASSRDRDYGYTF; D gene: TRBD1; clone size: NA; V gene: TRBV27; J gene: TRBJ1-2
CDR3 DNA: TGTGCCAGCAGCTTAGTTCGGGGGAGCACTGAAGCTTTCTTT; CDR3 protein: CASSLVRGSTEAFF; D gene: NA; clone size: NA; V gene: TRBV11-2; J gene: TRBJ1-1
CDR3 DNA: TGTGCCATCACCAATGGGGGGGCGCTTGGAAACACCATATATTTT; CDR3 protein: CAITNGGALGNTIYF; D gene: NA; clone size: once; V gene: TRBV10-3; J gene: TRBJ1-3
CDR3 DNA: TGTGCCAGTAGTCCCCGACAGGGCCATCAGCCCCAGCATTTT; CDR3 protein: CASSPRQGHQPQHF; D gene: TRBD1; clone size: NA; V gene: TRBV19; J gene: TRBJ1-5
CDR3 DNA: TGTGCCTGGAGTACGGGGGTCGATGAAAAACTGTTTTTT; CDR3 protein: CAWSTGVDEKLFF; D gene: NA; clone size: NA; V gene: TRBV30; J gene: TRBJ1-4
CDR3 DNA: TGCGCCAGCAGCCAAGGGGTCAACCAGGGGGTGTCCTACGAGCAGTACTTC; CDR3 protein: CASSQGVNQGVSYEQYF; D gene: TRBD1; clone size: NA; V gene: TRBV4-1; J gene: TRBJ2-7
CDR3 DNA: TGTGCCAGCAGCTCACTGGGTCGGGGGGCCTATGGCTACACCTTC; CDR3 protein: CASSSLGRGAYGYTF; D gene: NA; clone size: NA; V gene: TRBV5-5; J gene: TRBJ1-2
CDR3 DNA: TGTGCCAGTAGTCCAGGGACAGGGGGCTACGAGCAGTACTTC; CDR3 protein: CASSPGTGGYEQYF; D gene: TRBD1; clone size: NA; V gene: TRBV19; J gene: TRBJ2-7
CDR3 DNA: TGTGCCAGCAGCCAAGAGGGACAGCTTATCTCTGGGGCCAACGTCCTGACTTTC; CDR3 protein: CASSQEGQLISGANVLTF; D gene: TRBD1; clone size: NA; V gene: TRBV4-2; J gene: TRBJ2-6
CDR3 DNA: TGTGCCACCACAGACAGGGACACTGAAGCTTTCTTT; CDR3 protein: CATTDRDTEAFF; D gene: TRBD1; clone size: NA; V gene: TRBV19; J gene: TRBJ1-1
CDR3 DNA: TGTGCCAGCAGCTTGGTGGGGGAGGCGACAGATACGCAGTATTTT; CDR3 protein: CASSLVGEATDTQYF; D gene: NA; clone size: NA; V gene: TRBV5-6; J gene: TRBJ2-3
CDR3 DNA: TGTGCCAGCAGCGTATCCCAGGTTTCCACCGGGGAGCTGTTTTTT; CDR3 protein: CASSVSQVSTGELFF; D gene: NA; clone size: NA; V gene: TRBV9; J gene: TRBJ2-2
CDR3 DNA: TGTGCCAGCAGCCCACAGGTGAAGAGCAATCAGCCCCAGCATTTT; CDR3 protein: CASSPQVKSNQPQHF; D gene: NA; clone size: NA; V gene: TRBV7-2; J gene: TRBJ1-5
CDR3 DNA: TGTGCCAGCTCACCTGACAGCTTTCACAATGAGCAGTTCTTC; CDR3 protein: CASSPDSFHNEQFF; D gene: NA; clone size: NA; V gene: TRBV18; J gene: TRBJ2-1
CDR3 DNA: TGTGCCAGCAGCTTGCCGGGACAGACCTCCTACGAGCAGTACTTC; CDR3 protein: CASSLPGQTSYEQYF; D gene: TRBD1; clone size: NA; V gene: TRBV7-2; J gene: TRBJ2-7
CDR3 DNA: TGTGCCATCAGTGAGCGGGGGATTCAAGAGACCCAGTACTTC; CDR3 protein: CAISERGIQETQYF; D gene: NA; clone size: NA; V gene: TRBV10-3; J gene: TRBJ2-5
CDR3 DNA: TGTGCCAGCAGCTTGAATCGACAGGGGGAGACCCAGTACTTC; CDR3 protein: CASSLNRQGETQYF; D gene: TRBD1; clone size: NA; V gene: TRBV5-4; J gene: TRBJ2-5
CDR3 DNA: TGTGCCAGCAGCCTCGTAGGGGGGGGGCATAGTGAAGCTTTCTTT; CDR3 protein: CASSLVGGGHSEAFF; D gene: NA; clone size: NA; V gene: TRBV11-2; J gene: TRBJ1-1
CDR3 DNA: TGTGCCAGCAGTCGGACTCTTACTATTAAAACACAAGAGACCCAGTACTTC; CDR3 protein: CASSRTLTIKTQETQYF; D gene: NA; clone size: NA; V gene: TRBV6-6; J gene: TRBJ2-5
CDR3 DNA: TGCAGCGTTAGCACTCCGGGACAGGGAGTAGAGGCACAAGATACGCAGTATTTT; CDR3 protein: CSVSTPGQGVEAQDTQYF; D gene: TRBD1; clone size: NA; V gene: TRBV29-1; J gene: TRBJ2-3
CDR3 DNA: TGTGCCTGGAGCGCACCGAGCACCATATATTTT; CDR3 protein: CAWSAPSTIYF; D gene: NA; clone size: few; V gene: TRBV30; J gene: TRBJ1-3
CDR3 DNA: TGTGCCAGCAGCCAAGATTGGAGGTCGAACTATGGCTACACCTTC; CDR3 protein: CASSQDWRSNYGYTF; D gene: NA; clone size: NA; V gene: TRBV3-1/TRBV3-2; J gene: TRBJ1-2
CDR3 DNA: TGCGCCAGCAGCCCGGGGGGCACCTTCGAAACTAATGAAAAACTGTTTTTT; CDR3 protein: CASSPGGTFETNEKLFF; D gene: NA; clone size: NA; V gene: TRBV5-1; J gene: TRBJ1-4
CDR3 DNA: TGTGCCAGCAGCTTAGGGGTAGGGGTTGGATACACCATATATTTT; CDR3 protein: CASSLGVGVGYTIYF; D gene: NA; clone size: NA; V gene: TRBV7-2; J gene: TRBJ1-3
CDR3 DNA: TGCAGCGTAAGGACGCAGGGAGGTGACACCTTC; CDR3 protein: CSVRTQGGDTF; D gene: NA; clone size: few; V gene: TRBV29-1; J gene: TRBJ1-2
CDR3 DNA: TGTGCCAGCAGATTGGACAGGGATACGCAGTATTTT; CDR3 protein: CASRLDRDTQYF; D gene: TRBD1; clone size: NA; V gene: TRBV6-5; J gene: TRBJ2-3
CDR3 DNA: TGTGCCAGCTCGCCACCAGGGACAGGGTCTTTGAACACTGAAGCTTTCTTT; CDR3 protein: CASSPPGTGSLNTEAFF; D gene: TRBD1; clone size: NA; V gene: TRBV18; J gene: TRBJ1-1
CDR3 DNA: TGCGCCAGCAGCTTGACGGGACAGGGGACGTTCAATGAGCAGTTCTTC; CDR3 protein: CASSLTGQGTFNEQFF; D gene: TRBD1; clone size: NA; V gene: TRBV5-1; J gene: TRBJ2-1
CDR3 DNA: TGTGCCAGTAGTATAGACGCCCGCACAGGCACAGATACGCAGTATTTT; CDR3 protein: CASSIDARTGTDTQYF; D gene: NA; clone size: once; V gene: TRBV19; J gene: TRBJ2-3
CDR3 DNA: TGCGCCAGCAGCTTGGAGACTTCTTACTACAATGAGCAGTTCTTC; CDR3 protein: CASSLETSYYNEQFF; D gene: NA; clone size: once; V gene: TRBV5-1; J gene: TRBJ2-1